This T cell receptor beta chain was identified in a study of shared clonotypes between healthy human individuals. The CDR3 sequence is 16 residues long. V lost 6 bases, J lost 1 base, and 8 bases stayed unmatched. The germline gives CDR1 SGHDN, CDR2 FVKESK. The method was immunoSEQ multiplex PCR; TCRdb's version includes in-frame clones alone and lacks a portion of them. Seen here are about 2.1 million clones, around 93% observed once, and the top ten hold about 1.5%. On this clone: The antigen remains undetermined.

Study observations and caveats: As a rule, naive subsets had a larger estimated richness than memory subsets.

Naivety among CD8 cells was defined by CD45RO negativity and positive CCR7 selection, thereby excluding terminally differentiated effector memory CD45RA+ cells. All donors were healthy HIV-negative adults lacking recent acute infections or vaccinations. The chain has TRBV14 and TRBJ2-1, with 8 bases matching TRBD2. The specimen was naive CD8+ T cells from PBMCs. The receptor was isolated from a young man in good health. Some clones in this sample may be carry-over from other donors' samples. This CDR3 is CASRQTSGVSYNEQFF. CDR3 nucleotides: TGTGCCAGCAGACAAACTAGCGGCGTTTCCTACAATGAGCAGTTCTTC.